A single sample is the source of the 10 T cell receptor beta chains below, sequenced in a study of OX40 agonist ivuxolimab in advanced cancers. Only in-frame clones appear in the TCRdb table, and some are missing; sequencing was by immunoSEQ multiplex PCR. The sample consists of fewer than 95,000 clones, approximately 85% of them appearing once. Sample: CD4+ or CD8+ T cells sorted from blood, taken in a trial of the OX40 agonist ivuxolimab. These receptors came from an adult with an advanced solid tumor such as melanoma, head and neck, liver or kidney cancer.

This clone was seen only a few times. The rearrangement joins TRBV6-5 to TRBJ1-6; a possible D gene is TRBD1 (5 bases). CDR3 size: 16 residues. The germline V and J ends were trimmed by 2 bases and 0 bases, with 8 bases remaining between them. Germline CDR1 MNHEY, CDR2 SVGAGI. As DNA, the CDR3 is TGTGCCAGCAGTTACGAGGGGAGCTCCTATAATTCACCCCTCCACTTT. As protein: CASSYEGSSYNSPLHF.

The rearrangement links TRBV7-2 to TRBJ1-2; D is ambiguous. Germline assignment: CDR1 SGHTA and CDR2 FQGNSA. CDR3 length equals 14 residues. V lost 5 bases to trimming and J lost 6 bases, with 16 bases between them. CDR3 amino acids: CASSTPGIVNGYTF. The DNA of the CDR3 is TGTGCCAGCAGCACCCCCGGGATAGTGAATGGCTACACCTTC. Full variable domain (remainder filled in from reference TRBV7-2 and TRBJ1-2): GAGVSQSPSNKVTEKGKDVELRCDPISGHTALYWYRQSLGQGLEFLIYFQGNSAPDKSGLPSDRFSAERTGGSVSTLTIQRTQQEDSAVYLCASSTPGIVNGYTFGSGTRLTVV.

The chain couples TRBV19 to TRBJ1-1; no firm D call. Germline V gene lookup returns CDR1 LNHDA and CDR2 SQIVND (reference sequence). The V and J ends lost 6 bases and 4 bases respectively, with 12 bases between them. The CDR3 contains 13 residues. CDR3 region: CASSARSFTEAFF. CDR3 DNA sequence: TGTGCCAGTAGCGCCCGATCCTTCACTGAAGCTTTCTTT.

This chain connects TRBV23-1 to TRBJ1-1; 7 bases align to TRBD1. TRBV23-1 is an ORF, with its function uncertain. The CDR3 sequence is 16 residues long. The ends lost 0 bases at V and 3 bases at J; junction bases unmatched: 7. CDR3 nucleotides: TGCGCCAGCAGTCAATCGAAAGACAGGGACTACACTGAAGCTTTCTTT. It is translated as CASSQSKDRDYTEAFF.

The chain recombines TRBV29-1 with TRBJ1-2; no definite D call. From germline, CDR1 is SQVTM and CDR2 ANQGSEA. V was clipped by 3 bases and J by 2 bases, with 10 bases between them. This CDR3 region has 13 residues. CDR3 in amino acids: CSVDREINYGYTF. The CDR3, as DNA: TGCAGCGTTGACCGAGAAATAAACTATGGCTACACCTTC.

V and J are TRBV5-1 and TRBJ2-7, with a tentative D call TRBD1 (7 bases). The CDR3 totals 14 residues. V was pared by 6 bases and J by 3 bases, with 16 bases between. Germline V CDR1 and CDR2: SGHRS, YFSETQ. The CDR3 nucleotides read TGCGCCAGCAAGGAGGGGGCCACTTTCTACGAGCAGTACTTC. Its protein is CASKEGATFYEQYF.

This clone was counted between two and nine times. The CDR3 sequence is CASRERVAGGGKETQYF. In DNA, the CDR3 is TGTGCCAGCAGGGAAAGGGTGGCGGGGGGAGGTAAAGAGACCCAGTACTTC. This chain connects TRBV6-1 to TRBJ2-5; TRBD2 matches 8 bases. The CDR3 extends over 17 amino acids. Per germline, CDR1 MNHNS and CDR2 SASEGT. The ends lost 6 bases at V and 3 bases at J; junction bases unmatched: 15.

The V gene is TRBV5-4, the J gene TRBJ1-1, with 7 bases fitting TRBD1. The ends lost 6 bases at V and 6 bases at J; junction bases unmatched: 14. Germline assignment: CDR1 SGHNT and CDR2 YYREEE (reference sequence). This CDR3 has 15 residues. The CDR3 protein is CASTSGGGISSEAFF. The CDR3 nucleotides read TGTGCCAGCACCTCAGGGGGAGGGATCAGCTCTGAAGCTTTCTTT.

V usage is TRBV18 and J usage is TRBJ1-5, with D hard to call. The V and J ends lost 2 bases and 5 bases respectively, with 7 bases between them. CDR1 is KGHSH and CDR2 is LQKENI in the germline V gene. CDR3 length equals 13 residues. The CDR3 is CASSPTADQPQHF. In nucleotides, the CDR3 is TGTGCCAGCTCACCAACCGCGGATCAGCCCCAGCATTTT.

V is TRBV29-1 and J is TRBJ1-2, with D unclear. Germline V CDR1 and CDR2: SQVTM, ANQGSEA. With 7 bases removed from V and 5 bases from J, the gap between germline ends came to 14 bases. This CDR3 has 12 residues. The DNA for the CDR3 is TGCAGCGCCCAGCTAGATAAATATGGCTACACCTTC. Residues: CSAQLDKYGYTF.